One and the same sample provided the 18 T cell receptor beta chains below, sequenced in a study of cytotoxic CD8 clonotypes in ibrutinib-treated CLL. The protocol was immunoSEQ multiplex PCR, while the TCRdb copy is restricted to in-frame clones and leaves out a portion. The table includes approximately 150,000 clones, 84% detected once. The sequencing here drew on PBMCs, taken after 24 months of ibrutinib treatment. These receptors were taken from a human donor with chronic lymphocytic leukemia.

The rearrangement joins TRBV7-2 to TRBJ1-2; D might be TRBD1 (5 bases). Per the germline V gene, CDR1 is SGHTA and CDR2 is FQGNSA. The germline V and J ends were trimmed by 2 bases and 3 bases, with 13 bases remaining between them. This CDR3 region has 15 residues. In DNA form, the CDR3 reads TGTGCCAGCAGCTTACACCGGGGCCAGCACTATGGCTACACCTTC. Translation gives CASSLHRGQHYGYTF.

By its share, this clone is medium-sized (0.01 to 0.1%). This rearrangement joins TRBV9 to TRBJ1-6, with a weak D call TRBD1 (5 bases). Germline CDR1 is SGDLS and CDR2 is YYNGEE. The V end lost 3 bases, the J end lost 3 bases, and 10 bases lay between the germline ends. The CDR3 covers 15 residues. The CDR3 nucleotides are TGTGCCAGCAGCGCTCAGGGAGACTATAATTCACCCCTCCACTTT. Its translation: CASSAQGDYNSPLHF.

This clone appeared a few times. The chain is built from TRBV2 and TRBJ1-1; no reliable D call. Germline CDR1 reads SNHLY; CDR2 reads FYNNEI. The CDR3 runs to 13 residues. Trimming left V 6 bases short and J 3 bases short, with 11 bases between. The CDR3 loop is CASSREGYTEAFF. CDR3 bases: TGTGCCAGCAGCCGGGAGGGTTACACTGAAGCTTTCTTT.

The chain couples TRBV6-5 to TRBJ2-7; 8 nucleotides align to TRBD1. This CDR3 region has 14 residues. Germline CDR1 is MNHEY and CDR2 is SVGAGI. V lost 0 bases to trimming and J lost 5 bases; unmatched junction nucleotides: 3. CDR3 nucleotide sequence: TGTGCCAGCAGTTACTCCCCAGGGGGCAACGAGCAGTACTTC. It yields the protein CASSYSPGGNEQYF.

The chain joins TRBV9 to TRBJ1-4, with D perhaps matching TRBD1 (5 bases). The germline CDR1 and CDR2 sequences are SGDLS and YYNGEE. V lost 0 bases and J 3 bases, leaving 15 bases between the germline ends. The CDR3 length is 17 residues. The CDR3 spells CASSVGGRVSANEKLFF. As DNA, the CDR3 is TGTGCCAGCAGCGTAGGGGGCAGGGTCTCAGCTAATGAAAAACTGTTTTTT.

In DNA, the CDR3 is TGCAGCGTTGTCCCTGGGCAGGGAGAGGAAAAACTGTTTTTT. Protein sequence: CSVVPGQGEEKLFF. V and J are TRBV29-1 and TRBJ1-4; a possible D gene is TRBD1 (5 bases). The V gene's germline CDR1 is SQVTM and CDR2 ANQGSEA. This CDR3 has 14 residues. Trimming pared 4 bases from V and 8 bases from J, leaving 17 bases between.

This clone was seen at least ten times. The V gene is TRBV7-8, the J gene TRBJ1-5, with D tentatively TRBD1 (6 bases). Trimming shortened V by 5 bases and J by 3 bases, and 11 bases separated the two germline ends. The CDR3 spans 14 residues. Germline V gene lookup returns CDR1 SGHVS and CDR2 FQNEAQ. CDR3 loop: CASSLRQDNQPQHF. The DNA of the CDR3 is TGTGCCAGCAGCCTCAGACAGGACAATCAGCCCCAGCATTTT.

The J gene is TRBJ2-5, the V gene TRBV5-1; no reliable D call. CDR1 is SGHRS, CDR2 YFSETQ, per germline. The CDR3 runs 15 residues. The V and J ends lost 0 bases and 1 base respectively, with 10 bases between them. The CDR3 sequence is CASSLETDAQETQYF. The CDR3 nucleotides are TGCGCCAGCAGCTTGGAAACAGACGCCCAAGAGACCCAGTACTTC.

The genes are TRBV18 and TRBJ2-3; D perhaps matches TRBD2 (6 bases). CDR3 length: 15 residues. V lost 0 bases, J lost 4 bases, and 11 bases lay in between. In germline, CDR1 is KGHSH, CDR2 LQKENI. The CDR3 loop is CASSPPQAGPDTQYF. In DNA form, the CDR3 reads TGTGCCAGCTCACCACCCCAAGCGGGCCCAGATACGCAGTATTTT.

This chain links TRBV6-5 with TRBJ1-2, with TRBD1 identical over 8 bases. Germline V CDR1 and CDR2: MNHEY, SVGAGI. Losses at the gene ends were 2 bases for V and 1 base for J; bases not matched to a gene: 6. The CDR3 contains 16 residues. The CDR3 DNA follows: TGTGCCAGCAGTTACAGCGGCACAGGGGGTAACTATGGCTACACCTTC. Residues: CASSYSGTGGNYGYTF.

This clone was counted a few times. This chain connects TRBV29-1 to TRBJ1-6; unclear D gene. V was clipped by 4 bases and J by 7 bases, with 14 bases between them. Germline V gene sequence: CDR1 SQVTM, CDR2 ANQGSEA. The CDR3 covers 14 residues. CDR3 nucleotides: TGCAGCGTTGGAATTAGCGGGGAAAATTCACCCCTCCACTTT. Its protein product is CSVGISGENSPLHF.

The V gene is TRBV5-1, the J gene TRBJ1-1; D is ambiguous. CDR1 and CDR2 from the germline V gene are SGHRS and YFSETQ. This CDR3 spans 15 amino acids. The V gene lost 4 bases and the J gene lost 6 bases, with 19 bases spanning the gap. In DNA form, the CDR3 reads TGCGCCAGCAGCCCGTGGACTGAGACTGGGGCTGAAGCTTTCTTT. Translated, it gives CASSPWTETGAEAFF. The variable domain in full, with the rest retrieved from reference TRBV5-1 and TRBJ1-1, is KAGVTQTPRYLIKTRGQQVTLSCSPISGHRSVSWYQQTPGQGLQFLFEYFSETQRNKGNFPGRFSGRQFSNSRSEMNVSTLELGDSALYLCASSPWTETGAEAFFGQGTRLTVV.

This chain links TRBV30 with TRBJ1-6; a possible D gene is TRBD1 (5 bases). Trimming removed 4 bases at V and 0 bases at J, with 22 bases between. Germline V lookup: CDR1 GTSNPN, CDR2 SVGIG (reference sequence). CDR3 length: 19 amino acids. The CDR3 reads CAWTPWGVLRSSYNSPLHF. The CDR3 nucleotides read TGTGCCTGGACCCCGTGGGGGGTTCTTCGCAGCTCCTATAATTCACCCCTCCACTTT.

The CDR3 region is CAWSVPGRGANTGELFF. CDR3 sequence (DNA): TGTGCCTGGAGTGTACCTGGGAGGGGGGCGAACACCGGGGAGCTGTTTTTT. The chain employs TRBV30 and TRBJ2-2; the D gene is possibly TRBD2 (7 bases). The CDR3 is made up of 17 amino acids. Per the germline V gene, CDR1 is GTSNPN and CDR2 is SVGIG (reference sequence). V dropped 0 bases and J dropped 0 bases, with 14 bases sitting between them.

CDR3 bases: TGTGCCAGCAGTTTATTACCGGGAGAGCAGTACTTC. Amino acids: CASSLLPGEQYF. The chain carries TRBV28 and TRBJ2-7; the D gene is possibly TRBD2 (5 bases). V dropped 1 base and J dropped 7 bases, with 8 bases sitting between them. The CDR3 consists of 12 residues. CDR1 MDHEN and CDR2 SYDVKM come from the germline V gene.

CDR3 amino acids: CAWARGRETQYF. The CDR3 nucleotides are TGTGCCTGGGCCAGGGGGCGAGAGACCCAGTACTTC. V is TRBV30 and J is TRBJ2-5; TRBD1 aligns across 8 bases. V lost 5 bases and J lost 4; bases outside the gene matches: 3. This CDR3 spans 12 amino acids. Looked up from germline, CDR1 is GTSNPN and CDR2 is SVGIG (reference sequence). Full variable domain (remainder filled in from reference TRBV30 and TRBJ2-5): SQTIHQWPATLVQPVGSPLSLECTVEGTSNPNLYWYRQAAGRGLQLLFYSVGIGQISSEVPQNLSASRPQDRQFILSSKKLLLSDSGFYLCAWARGRETQYFGPGTRLLVL.

The CDR3 coding sequence is TGTGCCAGCAGCAGGGTCCCCACCATTAACTCTGGAAACACCATATATTTT. Protein sequence: CASSRVPTINSGNTIYF. The chain combines TRBV5-5 with TRBJ1-3; no reliable D call. Trimming shortened V by 4 bases and J by 0 bases, and 17 bases separated the two germline ends. Looked up from germline, CDR1 is SGHKS and CDR2 is YYEKEE (reference sequence). The CDR3 extends over 17 amino acids.

The rearrangement links TRBV29-1 to TRBJ2-1; 7 bases line up with TRBD2. The CDR3 loop spans 13 amino acids. Germline V lookup: CDR1 SQVTM, CDR2 ANQGSEA. V dropped 3 bases and J dropped 5; count of bases not matched to a gene: 4. CDR3 nucleotide sequence: TGCAGCGTTGAGAGCGGGAACAACAATGAGCAGTTCTTC. Residues: CSVESGNNNEQFF.